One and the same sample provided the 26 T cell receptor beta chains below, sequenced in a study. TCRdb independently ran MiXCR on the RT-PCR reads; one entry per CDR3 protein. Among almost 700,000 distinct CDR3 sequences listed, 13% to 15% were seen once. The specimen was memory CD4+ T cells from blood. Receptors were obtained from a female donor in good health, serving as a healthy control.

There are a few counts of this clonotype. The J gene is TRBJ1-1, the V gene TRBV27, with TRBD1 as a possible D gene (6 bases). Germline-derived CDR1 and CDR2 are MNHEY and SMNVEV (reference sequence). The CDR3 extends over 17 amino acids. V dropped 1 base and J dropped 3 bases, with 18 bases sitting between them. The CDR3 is CASSLWGGLLDDTEAFF. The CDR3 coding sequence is TGTGCCAGCAGTTTATGGGGGGGGCTCCTGGACGACACTGAAGCTTTCTTT.

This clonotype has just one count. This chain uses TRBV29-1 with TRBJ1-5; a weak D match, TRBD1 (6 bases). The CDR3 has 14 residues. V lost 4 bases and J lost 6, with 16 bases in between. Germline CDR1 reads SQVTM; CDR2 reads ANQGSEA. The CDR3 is CSVGGAGATQPQHF. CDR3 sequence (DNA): TGCAGCGTTGGGGGGGCCGGGGCGACTCAGCCCCAGCATTTT.

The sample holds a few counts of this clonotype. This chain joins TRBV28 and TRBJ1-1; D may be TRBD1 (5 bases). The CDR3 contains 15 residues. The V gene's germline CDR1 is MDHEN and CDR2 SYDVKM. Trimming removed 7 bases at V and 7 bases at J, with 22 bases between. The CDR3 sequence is CASNTKVRGRGEAFF. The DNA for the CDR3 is TGTGCCAGCAACACTAAGGTACGGGGTAGGGGTGAAGCTTTCTTT.

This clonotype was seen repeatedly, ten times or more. The DNA for the CDR3 is TGTGCCAGCACCGTACGAAGCAAGGAGACCCAGTACTTC. Protein sequence: CASTVRSKETQYF. The chain employs TRBV12-3 or TRBV12-4 and TRBJ2-5; D is uncertain. Trimming cost V 7 bases and J 5 bases, with 14 bases left between them. This CDR3 is built from 13 residues.

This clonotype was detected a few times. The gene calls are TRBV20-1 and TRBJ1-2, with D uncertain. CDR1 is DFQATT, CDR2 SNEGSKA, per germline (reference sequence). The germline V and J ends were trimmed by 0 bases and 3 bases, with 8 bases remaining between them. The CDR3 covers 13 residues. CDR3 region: CSARDSGHYGYTF. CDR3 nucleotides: TGCAGTGCTAGAGATTCGGGCCACTATGGCTACACCTTC.

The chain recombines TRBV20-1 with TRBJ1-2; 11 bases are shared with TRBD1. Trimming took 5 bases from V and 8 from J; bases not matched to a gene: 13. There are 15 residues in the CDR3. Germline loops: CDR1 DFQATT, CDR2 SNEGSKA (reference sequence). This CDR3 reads CSALIPGQGERGYTF. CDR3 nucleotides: TGCAGTGCTTTGATTCCGGGACAGGGGGAAAGGGGCTACACCTTC.

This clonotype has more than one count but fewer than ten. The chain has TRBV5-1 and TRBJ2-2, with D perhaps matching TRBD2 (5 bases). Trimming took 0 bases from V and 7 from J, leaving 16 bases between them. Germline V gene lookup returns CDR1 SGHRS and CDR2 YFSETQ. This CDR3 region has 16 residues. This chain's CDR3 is CASSLAPDPRGGELFF. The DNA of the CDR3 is TGCGCCAGCAGCTTGGCCCCTGACCCACGGGGCGGGGAGCTGTTTTTT.

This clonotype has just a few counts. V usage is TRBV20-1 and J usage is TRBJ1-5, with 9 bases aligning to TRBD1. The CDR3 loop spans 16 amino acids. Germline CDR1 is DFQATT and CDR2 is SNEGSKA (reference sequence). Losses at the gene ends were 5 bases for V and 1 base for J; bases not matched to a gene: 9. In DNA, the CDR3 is TGCAGTGCTCCCCCAGGGGGGACAGGGAGCAATCAGCCCCAGCATTTT. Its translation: CSAPPGGTGSNQPQHF.

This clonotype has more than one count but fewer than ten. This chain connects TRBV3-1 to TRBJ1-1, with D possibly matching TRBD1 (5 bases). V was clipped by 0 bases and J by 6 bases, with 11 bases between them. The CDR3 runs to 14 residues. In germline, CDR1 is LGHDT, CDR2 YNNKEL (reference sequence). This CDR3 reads CASSQDRVRAEAFF. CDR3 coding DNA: TGTGCCAGCAGCCAAGACAGGGTACGGGCTGAAGCTTTCTTT.

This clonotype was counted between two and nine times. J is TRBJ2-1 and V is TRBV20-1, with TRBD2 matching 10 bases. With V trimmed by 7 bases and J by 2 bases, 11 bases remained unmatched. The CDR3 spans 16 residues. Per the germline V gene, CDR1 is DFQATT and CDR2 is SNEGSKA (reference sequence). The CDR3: CSGLDMGTSAYNEQFF. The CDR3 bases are TGCAGTGGTCTCGATATGGGGACTAGCGCCTACAATGAGCAGTTCTTC.

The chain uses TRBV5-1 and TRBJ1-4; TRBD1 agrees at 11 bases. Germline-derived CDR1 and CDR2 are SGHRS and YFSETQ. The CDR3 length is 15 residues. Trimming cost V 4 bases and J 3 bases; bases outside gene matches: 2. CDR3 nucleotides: TGCGCCAGCAGCCCGGGACAGGGGGCTAATGAAAAACTGTTTTTT. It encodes CASSPGQGANEKLFF.

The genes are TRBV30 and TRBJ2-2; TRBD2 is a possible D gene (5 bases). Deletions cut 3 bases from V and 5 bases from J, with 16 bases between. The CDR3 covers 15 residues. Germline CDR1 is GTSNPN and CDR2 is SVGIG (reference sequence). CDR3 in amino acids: CAWRIQTTGTGELFF. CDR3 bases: TGTGCCTGGAGGATACAGACGACGGGGACCGGGGAGCTGTTTTTT.

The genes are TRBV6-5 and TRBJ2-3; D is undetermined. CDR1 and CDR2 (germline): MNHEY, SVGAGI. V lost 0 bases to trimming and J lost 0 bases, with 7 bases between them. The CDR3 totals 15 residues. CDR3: CASSYSPGSTDTQYF. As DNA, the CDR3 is TGTGCCAGCAGTTACTCGCCAGGTAGCACAGATACGCAGTATTTT.

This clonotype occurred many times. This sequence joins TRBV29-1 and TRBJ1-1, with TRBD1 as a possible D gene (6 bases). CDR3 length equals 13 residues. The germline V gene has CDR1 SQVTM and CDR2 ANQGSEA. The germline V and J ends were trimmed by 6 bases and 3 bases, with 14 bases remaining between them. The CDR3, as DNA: TGCAGCGTAAACAGGGATCTTGACACTGAAGCTTTCTTT. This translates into CSVNRDLDTEAFF. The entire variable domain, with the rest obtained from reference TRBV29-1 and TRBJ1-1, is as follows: SAVISQKPSRDICQRGTSLTIQCQVDSQVTMMFWYRQQPGQSLTLIATANQGSEATYESGFVIDKFPISRPNLTFSTLTVSNMSPEDSSIYLCSVNRDLDTEAFFGQGTRLTVV.

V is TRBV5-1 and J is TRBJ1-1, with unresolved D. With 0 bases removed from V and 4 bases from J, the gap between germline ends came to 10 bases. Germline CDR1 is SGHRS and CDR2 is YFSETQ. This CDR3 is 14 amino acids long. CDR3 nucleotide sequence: TGCGCCAGCAGCTTGGCACACCGGGGCACTGAAGCTTTCTTT. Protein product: CASSLAHRGTEAFF.

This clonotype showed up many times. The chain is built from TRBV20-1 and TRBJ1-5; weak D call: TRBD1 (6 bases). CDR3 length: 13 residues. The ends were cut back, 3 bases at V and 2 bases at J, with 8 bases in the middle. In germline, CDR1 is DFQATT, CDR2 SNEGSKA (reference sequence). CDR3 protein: CSASEGGNQPQHF. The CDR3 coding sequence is TGCAGTGCTAGTGAGGGGGGCAATCAGCCCCAGCATTTT.

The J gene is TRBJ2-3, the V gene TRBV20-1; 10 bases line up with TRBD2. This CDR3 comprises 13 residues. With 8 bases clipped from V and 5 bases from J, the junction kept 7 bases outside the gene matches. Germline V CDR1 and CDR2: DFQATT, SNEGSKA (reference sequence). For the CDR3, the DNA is TGCAGTCAACCGGCTAGCGGGAGAGATACGCAGTATTTT. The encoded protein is CSQPASGRDTQYF.

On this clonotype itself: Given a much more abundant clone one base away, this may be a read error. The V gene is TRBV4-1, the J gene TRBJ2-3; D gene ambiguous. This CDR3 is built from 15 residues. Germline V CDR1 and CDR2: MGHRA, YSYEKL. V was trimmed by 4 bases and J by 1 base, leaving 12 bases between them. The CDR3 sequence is CASSLEASGTDTQYF. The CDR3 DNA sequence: TGCGCCAGCAGCCTCGAGGCTAGTGGCACAGATACGCAGTATTTT.

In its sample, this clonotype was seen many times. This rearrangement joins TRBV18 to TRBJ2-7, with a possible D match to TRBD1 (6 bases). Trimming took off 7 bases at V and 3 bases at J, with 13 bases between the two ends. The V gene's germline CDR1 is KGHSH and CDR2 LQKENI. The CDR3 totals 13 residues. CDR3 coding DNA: TGTGCCAGCTGCCCGGGACAAGACTACGAGCAGTACTTC. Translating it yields CASCPGQDYEQYF.

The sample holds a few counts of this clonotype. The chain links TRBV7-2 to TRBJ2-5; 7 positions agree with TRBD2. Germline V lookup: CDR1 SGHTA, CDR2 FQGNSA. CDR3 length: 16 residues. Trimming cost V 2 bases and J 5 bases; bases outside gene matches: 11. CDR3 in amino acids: CASSLREGGRSETQYF. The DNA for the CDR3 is TGTGCCAGCAGCTTAAGGGAGGGTGGGAGGAGCGAGACCCAGTACTTC.

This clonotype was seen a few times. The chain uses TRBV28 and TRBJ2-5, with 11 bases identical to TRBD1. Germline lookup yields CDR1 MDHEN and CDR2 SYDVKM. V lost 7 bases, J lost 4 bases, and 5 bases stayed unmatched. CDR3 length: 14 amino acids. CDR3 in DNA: TGTGCCAGCACCGGACAGGGGGCAGGAGAGACCCAGTACTTC. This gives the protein CASTGQGAGETQYF.

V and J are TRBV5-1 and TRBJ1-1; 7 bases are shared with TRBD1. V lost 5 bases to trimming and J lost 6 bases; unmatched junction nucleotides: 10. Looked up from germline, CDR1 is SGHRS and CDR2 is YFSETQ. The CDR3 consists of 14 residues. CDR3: CASRLETGWAEAFF. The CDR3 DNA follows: TGCGCCAGCAGACTCGAGACAGGGTGGGCTGAAGCTTTCTTT.

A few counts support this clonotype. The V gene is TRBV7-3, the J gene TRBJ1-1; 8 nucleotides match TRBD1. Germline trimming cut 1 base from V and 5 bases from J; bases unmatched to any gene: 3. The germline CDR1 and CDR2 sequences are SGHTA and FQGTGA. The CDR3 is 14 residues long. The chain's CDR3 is CASSLNQGATEAFF. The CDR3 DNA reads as TGTGCCAGCAGCTTAAATCAGGGGGCAACTGAAGCTTTCTTT.

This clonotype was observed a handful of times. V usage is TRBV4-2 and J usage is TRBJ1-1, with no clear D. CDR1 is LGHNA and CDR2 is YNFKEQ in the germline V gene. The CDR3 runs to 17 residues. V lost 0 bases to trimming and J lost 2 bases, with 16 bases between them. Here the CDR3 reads CASSQELTSWGNTEAFF. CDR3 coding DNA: TGTGCCAGCAGCCAAGAGTTGACGTCGTGGGGAAACACTGAAGCTTTCTTT.

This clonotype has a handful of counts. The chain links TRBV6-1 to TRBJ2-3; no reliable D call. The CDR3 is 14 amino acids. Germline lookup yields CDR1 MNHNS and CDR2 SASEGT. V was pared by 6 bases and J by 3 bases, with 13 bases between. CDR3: CASRRTYGTDTQYF. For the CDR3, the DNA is TGTGCCAGCAGAAGGACCTACGGAACAGATACGCAGTATTTT.

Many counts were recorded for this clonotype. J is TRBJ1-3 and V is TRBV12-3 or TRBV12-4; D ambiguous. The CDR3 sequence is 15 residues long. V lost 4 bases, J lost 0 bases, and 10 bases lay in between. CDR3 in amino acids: CASSYRRDSGNTIYF. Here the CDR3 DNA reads TGTGCCAGCAGTTATAGGAGGGACTCTGGAAACACCATATATTTT.